Detailed here is one T cell receptor beta chain. Libraries were prepared by immunoSEQ multiplex PCR; TCRdb keeps only in-frame clonotypes and omits some of them. The repertoire includes more than 50,000 clones, 90% of them detected once, and over 1% sits in the top ten. This entry belongs to a study of control samples from healthy donors and cancer patients. Germline CDR1 reads MGHRA; CDR2 reads YSYEKL. V shed 1 base, J shed 7 bases, and the junction held 4 bases outside the gene matches. This CDR3 comprises 14 residues. This chain uses TRBV4-1 with TRBJ1-1; 9 bases are shared with TRBD1. The TCR sequence derives from a woman between 50 and 59 years old with colorectal cancer. The sequencing sample was made of PBMCs. CDR3 DNA: TGCGCCAGCAGCCAAGGGACAGGGGTCGGTGAAGCTTTCTTT. As protein: CASSQGTGVGEAFF.